These T cell receptor beta chains were read from a single sample in a study of blood T cell repertoires in COVID-19. Sequencing used immunoSEQ multiplex PCR; TCRdb keeps in-frame clones, though not all of them. The data contain 200,000 to 300,000 clones, around four fifths of them singletons. Input material: peripheral blood. Every receptor here comes from a woman in her sixties with active or convalescent COVID-19. The conserved cysteine and the conserved F or W are not part of the CDR3 here. The D gene is left open where the match is weak.

CDR3	V	D	J
ASSLAVGGKETQY	TRBV5-1	TRBD2	TRBJ2-5
ASSLEFRGSYEQY	TRBV11-3	TRBD2	TRBJ2-7
ASSLSGTRLGNQPQH	TRBV28	NA	TRBJ1-5
ATSDSGQGGYYNEQF	TRBV24-1	TRBD1	TRBJ2-1
AISESGGRNTEAF	TRBV10-3	NA	TRBJ1-1
ASRQNGDSPLH	TRBV5-1	NA	TRBJ1-6
ASSLDAGDNEQF	TRBV7-2	TRBD2	TRBJ2-1
ASSESGTLLLQPQH	TRBV10-2	NA	TRBJ1-5
SVEQRTGIYGYT	TRBV29-1	TRBD1	TRBJ1-2
ASTRRQGNNSPLH	TRBV27	TRBD1	TRBJ1-6
ASSTGGWAEAF	TRBV2	TRBD1	TRBJ1-1
ASSTEGLGAGDTEAF	TRBV11-2	NA	TRBJ1-1
ASSLGRNTEAF	TRBV11-3	NA	TRBJ1-1
ASRIAGGVTGELF	TRBV28	TRBD2	TRBJ2-2
ASSLQGGYGYT	TRBV12-3/TRBV12-4	NA	TRBJ1-2
ASNPLYSSPQH	TRBV11-3	NA	TRBJ1-5
ASSSRRQGAVGNTEAF	TRBV5-6	TRBD1	TRBJ1-1
ASSQGAGGQETQY	TRBV4-1	TRBD2	TRBJ2-5
ASSDGRGGPLEY	TRBV6-4	TRBD2	TRBJ2-5
ASSEQGAPGELF	TRBV6-4	TRBD1	TRBJ2-2
ASIDQGGGNTIY	TRBV6-5	TRBD1	TRBJ1-3
ASSLYGSSTDTQY	TRBV7-9	NA	TRBJ2-3
ASSPRDSNSPLH	TRBV3-1/TRBV3-2	TRBD1	TRBJ1-6
ASSLGRTGWTEAF	TRBV11-3	TRBD1	TRBJ1-1
ASSYGGSGNTIY	TRBV5-6	NA	TRBJ1-3
ATSDRQQGFQY	TRBV24-1	TRBD1	TRBJ2-4
ASRTSSHEQY	TRBV27	TRBD2	TRBJ2-7
ASSTQGADTQY	TRBV5-4	NA	TRBJ2-3
AWSVHGSAEKLF	TRBV30	NA	TRBJ1-4
SVDRQGQNEKLF	TRBV29-1	TRBD1	TRBJ1-4
ASRTGVSSYNEQF	TRBV27	TRBD1	TRBJ2-1
ASSPLSGNGYT	TRBV4-1	NA	TRBJ1-2
ASMGTESTDTQY	TRBV19	TRBD1	TRBJ2-3
ASSFSGGDTQY	TRBV6-5	TRBD2	TRBJ2-3
ASSLSSGGAFGNEQF	TRBV5-1	TRBD2	TRBJ2-1
ASSQGDSGGGRELF	TRBV4-2	TRBD2	TRBJ2-2
ASSQTRARPLH	TRBV3-1/TRBV3-2	NA	TRBJ1-6
ASSIRLTGNSPLH	TRBV19	NA	TRBJ1-6
ATRTAGYEQY	TRBV19	NA	TRBJ2-7
ASSLGRSGNTIY	TRBV7-2	NA	TRBJ1-3
ASRAISYNEQF	TRBV2	NA	TRBJ2-1
ASSGTSGRYEQF	TRBV6-5	TRBD2	TRBJ2-1
ASRLLGTSGGARNEQF	TRBV27	TRBD2	TRBJ2-1
AAKPGLSHGGELF	TRBV3-1/TRBV3-2	NA	TRBJ2-2
ASSLRAGLNTEAF	TRBV11-2	NA	TRBJ1-1
AWSLTRGTEAF	TRBV30	NA	TRBJ1-1
AISESSLYNEQF	TRBV10-3	NA	TRBJ2-1
SASRTQGYNQPQH	TRBV20-1	NA	TRBJ1-5
SVEDPGLGGGEQY	TRBV29-1	NA	TRBJ2-7